This T cell receptor beta chain was obtained from a study of blood T cell repertoires in COVID-19. Study overall: T cells, B-cell-depleted T cells, or PBMCs supplied cDNA or gDNA.

The V end lost 6 bases, the J end lost 6 bases, and 15 bases lay between the germline ends. CDR3 length: 14 amino acids. Germline-derived CDR1 and CDR2 are MNHEY and SMNVEV (reference sequence). In the original workflow: The authors estimated nucleated cell counts from reference gene primer amplification. Clones were sequenced by immunoSEQ multiplex PCR, and TCRdb holds only the in-frame ones, with some missing. Clone size and V and J calls were adopted from that table, with D and trimming inferred from the DNA. Among 250,000 to 300,000 clones, 84% were seen once, and the ten largest hold less than 5%.

The TCR was taken from a man aged 55 to 70 with acute or convalescent COVID-19. This chain connects TRBV27 to TRBJ1-5; possibly TRBD1 for D (5 bases). Input material: peripheral blood. Written as DNA, the CDR3 is TGTGCCAGCAGCTCCGGGACTAACACTCAGCCCCAGCATTTT. Translation gives CASSSGTNTQPQHF.